The clone carrying this TCR beta chain is labeled as medium-sized. The data originate from a study of spatial heterogeneity in lung cancer. Each molecule of TCR cDNA was tagged with one unique molecular identifier. TCRdb fed the 5' RACE reads into MiXCR, producing one record per CDR3 protein. This sample yields roughly 71,000 distinct CDR3 sequences, of which 8% to 10% are seen a single time; 1.9% belongs to the top ten. Trimming removed 5 bases from V and 2 bases from J, with 10 bases in between. Looked up from germline, CDR1 is SEHNR and CDR2 is FQNEAQ (reference sequence). The CDR3 has 13 amino acids. Documented time point: blood at routine non-recurrence follow-up after resection.

The receptor's source is a female donor with early-stage non-small cell lung cancer. This sample comprised PBMCs, obtained at follow-up. The chain couples TRBV7-9 to TRBJ2-7; no clear D gene. CDR3 coding DNA: TGTGCCAGCAGCCCAGAGAATACCTACGAGCAGTACTTC. This gives the protein CASSPENTYEQYF.